Listed here are 26 T cell receptor beta chains from one sample, sequenced in a study of blood T cells in healthy people across ages (dated by TCRdb to the mid-2010s). The library was built by means of 5' RACE. Sequencing took place on an Illumina HiSeq 2500. A second PCR of roughly 6 to 11 cycles was performed with a sample-barcoded 5' primer and a J-beta primer mix. In-frame beta chains were kept once TCRdb had trimmed the public reads at Q25 with fastp and called clones with MiXCR. Here each entry gathers all rows of one CDR3 protein and keeps the most common genes and DNA. A total of about 670,000 distinct CDR3 sequences appear in this sample, 40% to 45% of them only once. About 30% of the sample is held by the ten biggest clonotypes. Sequencing was performed on blood. Source of these receptors: an elderly man in good health.

This clonotype has a handful of counts. V is TRBV29-1 and J is TRBJ1-2, with 11 bases that match TRBD1. Per germline, CDR1 SQVTM and CDR2 ANQGSEA. The CDR3 runs to 13 residues. V was clipped by 4 bases and J by 7 bases; unmatched bases: 5. The CDR3 loop reads CSVGGTGGGGYTF. CDR3 nucleotide sequence: TGCAGCGTTGGAGGGACAGGGGGAGGTGGCTACACCTTC. Full variable domain (remainder filled in from reference TRBV29-1 and TRBJ1-2): SAVISQKPSRDICQRGTSLTIQCQVDSQVTMMFWYRQQPGQSLTLIATANQGSEATYESGFVIDKFPISRPNLTFSTLTVSNMSPEDSSIYLCSVGGTGGGGYTFGSGTRLTVV.

The genes are TRBV2 and TRBJ2-1; D not resolved. The CDR3 contains 12 residues. V was shortened by 2 bases and J by 10 bases, with 9 bases between the two germline ends. The V gene's germline CDR1 is SNHLY and CDR2 FYNNEI. CDR3 nucleotide sequence: TGTGCCAGCAGTGAACGTTACCGGGAGCAGTTCTTC. Residues: CASSERYREQFF.

The CDR3 DNA sequence: TGCAGTGCTAGAGATTTCCTAGCGGGGGCTGGAGGGGAGCTGTTTTTT. As protein: CSARDFLAGAGGELFF. J is TRBJ2-2 and V is TRBV20-1; 10 bases align to TRBD2. The CDR3 consists of 16 residues. CDR1 DFQATT and CDR2 SNEGSKA come from the germline V gene (reference sequence). The V and J ends lost 0 bases and 8 bases, in that order; junction bases with no gene match: 9.

This clonotype has just a few counts. V gene TRBV5-1 combines with J gene TRBJ2-3, with 9 bases lining up with TRBD2. After removal of 4 bases from V and 2 bases from J, the junction contained 11 bases not matched to a gene. This CDR3 is built from 17 residues. Per germline, CDR1 SGHRS and CDR2 YFSETQ. The CDR3 DNA follows: TGCGCCAGCAGCCAAGCGTACGGCGGGGGGGACACAGATACGCAGTATTTT. This sequence encodes CASSQAYGGGDTDTQYF.

The gene calls are TRBV20-1 and TRBJ2-1, with TRBD2 matching 9 bases. Germline V gene sequence: CDR1 DFQATT, CDR2 SNEGSKA (reference sequence). The CDR3 is 14 residues long. After removal of 1 base from V and 5 bases from J, the junction contained 3 bases not matched to a gene. The CDR3 DNA reads as TGCAGTGCTAGAGCGCGGGGGGGAAACAATGAGCAGTTCTTC. As protein: CSARARGGNNEQFF.

J is TRBJ2-7 and V is TRBV6-5; D gene uncertain. The CDR3 length is 17 residues. The germline V and J ends were trimmed by 0 bases and 3 bases, with 18 bases remaining between them. Germline values: CDR1 MNHEY, CDR2 SVGAGI. The CDR3 here is CASSYSASSLTIYEQYF. The CDR3 coding sequence is TGTGCCAGCAGTTACTCGGCTAGTTCTCTTACAATCTACGAGCAGTACTTC.

This clonotype was counted a few times. The chain couples TRBV7-2 to TRBJ2-7, with TRBD2 matching 12 bases. CDR1 and CDR2 (germline): SGHTA, FQGNSA. V was clipped by 1 base and J by 2 bases; unmatched bases: 9. The CDR3 runs 18 residues. The CDR3 region is CASSLEGTSGLSPYEQYF. CDR3 coding DNA: TGTGCCAGCAGCTTAGAGGGGACTAGCGGGCTTAGTCCCTACGAGCAGTACTTC.

The chain carries TRBV20-1 and TRBJ2-1, with D maybe TRBD1 (6 bases). The germline CDR1 and CDR2 sequences are DFQATT and SNEGSKA (reference sequence). This CDR3 has 15 residues. Trimming cost V 1 base and J 4 bases, with 14 bases left between them. The CDR3 spells CSARGRWDNYNEQFF. In DNA, the CDR3 is TGCAGTGCTAGAGGGAGGTGGGACAATTACAATGAGCAGTTCTTC.

The chain couples TRBV9 to TRBJ2-1; TRBD2 is a possible D gene (7 bases). The CDR3 is made up of 17 amino acids. V lost 0 bases and J 3 bases, leaving 16 bases between the germline ends. Germline values: CDR1 SGDLS, CDR2 YYNGEE. CDR3 region: CASSVVGGTTYYNEQFF. DNA for the CDR3: TGTGCCAGCAGCGTAGTAGGGGGGACTACCTACTACAATGAGCAGTTCTTC.

Comment on this clonotype: At one boundary the junction diverges from the germline segment, which might be a read error. The chain carries TRBV5-5 and TRBJ2-1, with 11 bases aligning to TRBD2. The CDR3 runs 15 residues. Germline CDR1 and CDR2: SGHKS and YYEKEE (reference sequence). The CDR3 here is CANSLGTSGGNEQFF. The CDR3 bases are TGTGCCAACAGCTTGGGGACTAGCGGAGGAAATGAGCAGTTCTTC.

The V and J genes are TRBV6-2 or TRBV6-3 and TRBJ2-2; D remains ambiguous. The CDR3 is 15 amino acids. Trimming stripped 4 bases from V and 0 bases from J, with 9 bases between. Germline loops: CDR1 MNHEY, CDR2 SVGEGT. The CDR3 sequence is CASSWAAPNTGELFF. DNA for the CDR3: TGTGCCAGCAGTTGGGCGGCACCGAACACCGGGGAGCTGTTTTTT.

The table lists this clonotype with many counts. The chain carries TRBV7-2 and TRBJ2-1; D gene unclear. The DNA end is more similar to TRBJ2-7, so the J call may be wrong. CDR1 and CDR2 (germline): SGHTA, FQGNSA. This CDR3 has 13 amino acids. CDR3 in amino acids: CASARNSYNEQYF. The CDR3 nucleotides read TGTGCCAGCGCGCGAAACAGCTACAATGAGCAGTACTTC.

V usage is TRBV6-6 and J usage is TRBJ1-5; D perhaps matches TRBD1 (5 bases). The CDR3 spans 16 residues. The V gene's germline CDR1 is MNHNY and CDR2 SVGAGI (reference sequence). V lost 6 bases and J 0 bases, leaving 15 bases between the germline ends. CDR3 in amino acids: CASSGGQKNSNQPQHF. The CDR3 bases are TGTGCCAGCAGCGGCGGACAAAAAAATAGCAATCAGCCCCAGCATTTT.

Ten or more counts support this clonotype. The rearrangement uses TRBV12-3 or TRBV12-4 and TRBJ2-3; the match to TRBD2 covers 12 bases. This CDR3 comprises 17 residues. J lost 5 bases, V lost 6 bases, and 12 bases had no gene match. This CDR3 is CASSSLGGLAGLDTQYF. The CDR3 nucleotides read TGTGCCAGCAGCTCCCTGGGGGGACTAGCGGGTTTAGATACGCAGTATTTT.

This clonotype has only a few counts. The V and J genes are TRBV4-2 and TRBJ2-1; 8 nucleotides align to TRBD2. The CDR3 runs to 17 residues. Germline CDR1 is LGHNA and CDR2 is YNFKEQ. Trimming cost V 1 base and J 9 bases; bases outside gene matches: 14. CDR3 sequence (DNA): TGTGCCAGCAGCCAAGGCCCATACGGGACTAGATTTACTGAGCAGTTCTTC. Translation: CASSQGPYGTRFTEQFF.

This clonotype turned up a few times. V gene TRBV7-6 combines with J gene TRBJ2-7; D possibly corresponds to TRBD1 (6 bases). CDR3 length equals 15 residues. V was cut by 2 bases and J by 4 bases, with 15 bases left in between. Germline values: CDR1 SGHVS, CDR2 FNYEAQ. The DNA of the CDR3 is TGTGCCAGCAGCTTAAAGATGGCAGGGGTGTACGAGCAGTACTTC. This sequence encodes CASSLKMAGVYEQYF.

This clonotype was observed a few times. This chain links TRBV5-1 with TRBJ2-5; TRBD2 agrees at 11 bases. With V trimmed by 4 bases and J by 11 bases, 19 bases remained unmatched. This CDR3 comprises 17 residues. Germline V gene sequence: CDR1 SGHRS, CDR2 YFSETQ. CDR3 sequence (DNA): TGCGCCAGCAGCCCTCCGGGACTAGCGGCGTTGTACAATGAGCAGTACTTC. The encoded protein is CASSPPGLAALYNEQYF.

This clonotype has only a few counts. The chain carries TRBV20-1 and TRBJ2-1; D is perhaps TRBD2 (6 bases). The germline V and J ends were trimmed by 7 bases and 10 bases, with 20 bases remaining between them. Per the germline V gene, CDR1 is DFQATT and CDR2 is SNEGSKA (reference sequence). The CDR3 spans 13 residues. This CDR3 is CSGGLALLHEQFF. CDR3 DNA sequence: TGCAGTGGGGGTCTAGCGCTTCTACACGAGCAGTTCTTC.

This clonotype was recorded many times. This chain links TRBV28 with TRBJ2-3; 7 bases line up with TRBD2. V shed 6 bases, J shed 2 bases, and the junction held 8 bases outside the gene matches. Germline-derived CDR1 and CDR2 are MDHEN and SYDVKM. The CDR3 sequence is 15 residues long. This chain's CDR3 is CASRSRGRATDTQYF. In nucleotides, the CDR3 is TGTGCCAGCAGGTCTCGAGGGAGGGCCACAGATACGCAGTATTTT.

This clonotype was seen a handful of times. V and J are TRBV6-1 and TRBJ2-1; 9 bases line up with TRBD1. CDR3 length: 16 amino acids. Germline CDR1 MNHNS, CDR2 SASEGT. V dropped 5 bases and J dropped 3; count of bases not matched to a gene: 8. The CDR3 sequence is CASSSGTGQGYNEQFF. The CDR3 nucleotides read TGTGCCAGCAGTTCCGGGACAGGGCAAGGCTACAATGAGCAGTTCTTC.

The chain is built from TRBV10-3 and TRBJ2-1, with 9 bases matching TRBD1. The CDR3 length is 13 residues. The ends lost 8 bases at V and 3 bases at J; junction bases unmatched: 2. Germline V gives CDR1 ENHRY, CDR2 SYGVKD. The CDR3 DNA reads as TGTGCCATCGGGACAGGGTACTACAATGAGCAGTTCTTC. Translating it yields CAIGTGYYNEQFF.

In its sample, this clonotype was seen many times. The chain recombines TRBV29-1 with TRBJ2-1; D may be TRBD2 (5 bases). Germline assignment: CDR1 SQVTM and CDR2 ANQGSEA. This CDR3 is built from 14 residues. Trimming removed 1 base from V and 6 bases from J, with 13 bases in between. The CDR3 is CSVEGAKRVNEQFF. The CDR3 bases are TGCAGCGTTGAAGGGGCTAAGAGGGTCAATGAGCAGTTCTTC.

The chain combines TRBV3-1 with TRBJ2-7; possibly TRBD2 for D (5 bases). Between the trimmed V and J ends, which lost 2 bases and 6 bases, there was a span of 11 bases. Per germline, CDR1 LGHDT and CDR2 YNNKEL (reference sequence). CDR3 size: 13 residues. CDR3 in amino acids: CASSQLLALEQYF. The CDR3 DNA reads as TGTGCCAGCAGCCAATTGCTAGCTCTCGAGCAGTACTTC.

This clonotype was seen many times. V is TRBV5-5 and J is TRBJ2-1; no clear D gene. The CDR3 sequence is 13 residues long. The germline CDR1 and CDR2 sequences are SGHKS and YYEKEE (reference sequence). Trimming took 4 bases from V and 6 from J, leaving 11 bases between them. The CDR3 coding sequence is TGTGCCAGCAGCCTGGTAGGCGGCAATGAGCAGTTCTTC. Translation: CASSLVGGNEQFF.

V and J are TRBV6-5 and TRBJ2-7, with a weak D call TRBD1 (6 bases). The CDR3 has 13 residues. CDR1 is MNHEY, CDR2 SVGAGI, per germline. The V gene lost 7 bases and the J gene lost 0 bases, with 10 bases spanning the gap. The CDR3: CASKPGASYEQYF. The DNA for the CDR3 is TGTGCCAGCAAGCCAGGGGCCTCCTACGAGCAGTACTTC.

The V gene is TRBV9, the J gene TRBJ2-3, with D maybe TRBD1 (5 bases). The CDR3 runs to 15 residues. CDR1 and CDR2 from the germline V gene are SGDLS and YYNGEE. The V end lost 0 bases, the J end lost 0 bases, and 8 bases lay between the germline ends. DNA for the CDR3: TGTGCCAGCAGCGTAGGGACAACTAGCACAGATACGCAGTATTTT. It specifies CASSVGTTSTDTQYF.